Listed below are T cell receptor beta chains from one sample, sequenced in a study of regulatory T cells in long-lasting Graves disease. Each CDR3 protein is one row after TCRdb ran MiXCR on the multiplex PCR reads. Of 650,000 to 850,000 distinct CDR3 sequences listed, 30% are singletons. The sequencing here drew on peripheral blood mononuclear cells (PBMCs), taken when the disease was refractory, from a patient treated with antithyroid drugs. The receptors were sampled from a female donor with Graves disease. Both conserved end residues are part of each CDR3. A D gene is named only where the DNA matches it firmly. Expanded clones get a size class; other rows say once, few or many, or leave the size out.

clone_size	v_call	d_call	j_call	cdr3_nt	cdr3_aa
few	TRBV6-1	NA	TRBJ1-2	TGTGCCAGCAGACTTAGGGGTATACACTATGGCTACACCTTC	CASRLRGIHYGYTF
many	TRBV20-1	NA	TRBJ1-1	TGCAGTGCTAGGGGGGCGAAGAACACTGAAGCTTTCTTT	CSARGAKNTEAFF
NA	TRBV11-2	NA	TRBJ2-1	TGTGCCAGCAGCTCTAGGGTACGGGACTCTGAGCAGTTCTTC	CASSSRVRDSEQFF
few	TRBV3-1	NA	TRBJ2-7	TGTGCCAGCAGCCAAGAGACAGCGGATCTCTCCTACGAGCAGTACTTC	CASSQETADLSYEQYF
NA	TRBV9	NA	TRBJ1-4	TGTGCCAGCAGCGTATACCCAAATGAAAAACTGTTTTTT	CASSVYPNEKLFF
many	TRBV28	NA	TRBJ1-1	TGTGCCAGCAGTTTCCAGGGACACGTGAACACTGAAGCTTTCTTT	CASSFQGHVNTEAFF
many	TRBV7-8	TRBD1	TRBJ1-1	TGTGCCAGCACCCGACAGGGAGGGACTGAAGCTTTCTTT	CASTRQGGTEAFF
NA	TRBV5-1	NA	TRBJ1-6	TGCGCCAGCAGCACTAATAACCGGCCGACCTCACCCCTCCACTTT	CASSTNNRPTSPLHF
NA	TRBV5-5	TRBD1	TRBJ1-5	TGTGCCAGCAGCTTGGGACAGGGCTGGGATCAGCCCCAGCATTTT	CASSLGQGWDQPQHF
NA	TRBV9	TRBD1	TRBJ1-6	TGTGCCACCAATTCAGGGGGCGCAAGTTCACCCCTCCACTTT	CATNSGGASSPLHF
NA	TRBV6-1	NA	TRBJ1-1	TGTGCCAGCAGTGAGGTAAAAACTGAAGCTTTCTTT	CASSEVKTEAFF
many	TRBV2	TRBD2	TRBJ2-2	TGTGCCAGCAATCCAGGGACTAGCGGCAGAACCGGGGAGCTGTTTTTT	CASNPGTSGRTGELFF
NA	TRBV10-3	NA	TRBJ2-5	TGTGCCATCAGCGAGGGTTGGGGGCAAGAGACCCAGTACTTC	CAISEGWGQETQYF
few	TRBV19	TRBD2	TRBJ2-7	TGTGCCAGTAGCGGACTAGCGGGATGGGATGAGCAGTACTTC	CASSGLAGWDEQYF
NA	TRBV20-1	TRBD2	TRBJ2-7	TGCAGTGCTTTCTGGACTAGCGGGAAGATTCAGTACTTC	CSAFWTSGKIQYF
NA	TRBV7-6	NA	TRBJ2-7	TGTGCCAGCAGCCCGCCTCAGGCGGGCCGATACGAGCAGTACTTC	CASSPPQAGRYEQYF
many	TRBV20-1	TRBD1	TRBJ1-2	TGCAGTGCTAGCGACAGGGACTATGGCTACACCTTC	CSASDRDYGYTF
NA	TRBV6-2/TRBV6-3	NA	TRBJ2-2	TGTGCCAGCAGGAAGGACAGAATAAACACCGGGGAGCTGTTTTTT	CASRKDRINTGELFF
NA	TRBV7-2	NA	TRBJ1-2	TGTGCCAGCAGCTTAGGGAGGGGCCCTGCATCCTACTACACCTTC	CASSLGRGPASYYTF
many	TRBV12-3/TRBV12-4	TRBD2	TRBJ2-1	TGTGCCAGCAGTTCAGGGACTAGATCTTATGGTGAGCAGTTCTTC	CASSSGTRSYGEQFF
NA	TRBV6-9	NA	TRBJ1-3	TGTGCCAGCAGTTACGGGGAGGGGATTGGAAACACCATATATTTT	CASSYGEGIGNTIYF
many	TRBV2	TRBD2	TRBJ2-5	TGTGCCAGCAGTGGTAGCGGGAACCAAGAGACCCAGTACTTC	CASSGSGNQETQYF
NA	TRBV14	NA	TRBJ1-2	TGTGCCAGCAGCCAATCCGTCAGGGGCGGTGGCTACACCTTC	CASSQSVRGGGYTF
NA	TRBV29-1	NA	TRBJ1-1	TGCAGCGTTGGTGGACTAGACACTGAAGCTTTCTTT	CSVGGLDTEAFF
many	TRBV2	NA	TRBJ1-4	TGTGCCAGCAGTGACGGAGGGGCGGGCGAAAAACTGTTTTTT	CASSDGGAGEKLFF
NA	TRBV18	TRBD1	TRBJ1-1	TGTGCCAGCTCACCCCCCCCGGACAGGGTGTTCACTGAAGCTTTCTTT	CASSPPPDRVFTEAFF